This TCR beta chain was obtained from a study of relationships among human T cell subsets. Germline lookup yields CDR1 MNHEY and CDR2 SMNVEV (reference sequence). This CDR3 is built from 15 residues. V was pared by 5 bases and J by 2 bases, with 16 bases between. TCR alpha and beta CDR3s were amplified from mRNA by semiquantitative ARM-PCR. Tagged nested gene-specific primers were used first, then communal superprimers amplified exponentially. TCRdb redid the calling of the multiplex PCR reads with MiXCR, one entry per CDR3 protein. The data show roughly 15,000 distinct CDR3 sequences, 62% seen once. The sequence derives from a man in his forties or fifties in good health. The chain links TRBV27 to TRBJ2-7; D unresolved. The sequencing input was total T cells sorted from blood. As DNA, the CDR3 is TGTGCCAGCAGTAACTGGGCCAGAAAAACCTACGAGCAGTACTTC. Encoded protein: CASSNWARKTYEQYF.